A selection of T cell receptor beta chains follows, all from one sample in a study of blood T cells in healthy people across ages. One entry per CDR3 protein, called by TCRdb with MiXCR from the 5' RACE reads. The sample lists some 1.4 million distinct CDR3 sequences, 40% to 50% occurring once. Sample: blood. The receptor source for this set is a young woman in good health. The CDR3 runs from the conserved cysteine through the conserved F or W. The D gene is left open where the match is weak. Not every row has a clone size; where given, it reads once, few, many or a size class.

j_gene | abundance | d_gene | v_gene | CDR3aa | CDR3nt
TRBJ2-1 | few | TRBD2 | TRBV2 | CASSRAGVYEQFF | TGTGCCAGCTCTCGAGCGGGAGTTTATGAGCAGTTCTTC
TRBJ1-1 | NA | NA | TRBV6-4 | CASRRVSGSTEAFF | TGTGCCAGCAGACGAGTATCGGGGTCCACTGAAGCTTTCTTT
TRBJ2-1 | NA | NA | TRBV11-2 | CASSSSDVSETQFF | TGTGCCAGCAGCTCGTCGGACGTATCCGAGACCCAGTTCTTC
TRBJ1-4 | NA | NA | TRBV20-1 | CSARGQGSANEKLFF | TGCAGTGCTAGAGGTCAGGGCAGTGCTAATGAAAAACTGTTTTTT
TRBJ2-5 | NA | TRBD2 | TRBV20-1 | CSARDPKTSGPYNEQYF | TGCAGTGCTAGAGATCCCAAGACTAGCGGGCCGTACAATGAGCAGTACTTC
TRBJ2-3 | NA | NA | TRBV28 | CASSLWRDSNTDTQYF | TGTGCCAGCAGTTTGTGGAGGGATTCGAACACAGATACGCAGTATTTT
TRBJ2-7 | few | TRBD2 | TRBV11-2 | CASSPRTSGTSLSYEQYF | TGTGCCAGCAGCCCGCGGACTAGCGGGACCTCTCTTTCCTACGAGCAGTACTTC
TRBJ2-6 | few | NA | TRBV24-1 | CATSDRTAGANVLTF | TGTGCCACCAGTGACCGGACGGCTGGGGCCAACGTCCTGACTTTC
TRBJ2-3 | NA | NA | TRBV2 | CASRSTMTDTQYF | TGTGCCAGCCGCTCTACCATGACAGATACGCAGTATTTT
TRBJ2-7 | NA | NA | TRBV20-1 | CSARGAEAGYEQYF | TGCAGTGCTAGAGGGGCGGAGGCCGGCTACGAGCAGTACTTC
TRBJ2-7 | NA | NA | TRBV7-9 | CASSCETRYEQYF | TGTGCCAGCAGCTGCGAGACTAGGTACGAGCAGTACTTC
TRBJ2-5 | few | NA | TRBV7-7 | CASSSTVLVETQYF | TGTGCCAGCAGCTCGACAGTGCTAGTGGAGACCCAGTACTTC
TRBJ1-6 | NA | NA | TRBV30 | CAWIDRGINSPLHF | TGTGCCTGGATTGATCGGGGTATTAATTCACCCCTCCACTTT
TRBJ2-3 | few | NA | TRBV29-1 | CSGHIDTQYF | TGCAGCGGCCACATAGATACGCAGTATTTT
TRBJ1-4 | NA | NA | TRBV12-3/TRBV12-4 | CASNKGEKLFF | TGTGCCAGCAACAAGGGTGAAAAACTGTTTTTT
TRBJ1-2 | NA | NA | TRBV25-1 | CASREYGGGYTF | TGTGCCAGCAGGGAATACGGAGGTGGCTACACCTTC
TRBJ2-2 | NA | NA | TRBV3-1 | CASSQPGTGELFF | TGTGCCAGCAGCCAACCAGGGACCGGGGAGCTGTTTTTT
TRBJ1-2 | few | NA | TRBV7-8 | CASTTPATGYTF | TGTGCCAGCACCACACCTGCGACTGGCTACACCTTC
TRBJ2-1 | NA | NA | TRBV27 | CASSLTGPSYNEQFF | TGCGCCAGCAGCTTAACGGGACCCTCCTACAATGAGCAGTTCTTC
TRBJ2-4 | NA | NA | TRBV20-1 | CSTSPGAKNIQYF | TGCAGTACGTCGCCGGGAGCCAAAAACATTCAGTACTTC
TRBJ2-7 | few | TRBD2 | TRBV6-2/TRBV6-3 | CASSYWPSGAYEQYF | TGTGCCAGCAGTTACTGGCCTAGCGGCGCCTACGAGCAGTACTTC
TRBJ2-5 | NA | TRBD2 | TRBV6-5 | CASSYWSGTSGRSYQETQYF | TGTGCCAGCAGTTACTGGTCCGGGACTAGCGGGAGGAGTTACCAAGAGACCCAGTACTTC
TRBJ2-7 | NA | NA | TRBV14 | CASSQGENRNEQYF | TGTGCCAGCAGCCAGGGGGAGAATAGGAACGAGCAGTACTTC
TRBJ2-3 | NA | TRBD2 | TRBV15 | CATSASGSSTDTQYF | TGTGCCACCAGCGCTAGCGGATCGAGCACAGATACGCAGTATTTT
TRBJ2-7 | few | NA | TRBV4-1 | CASSYGVSSYEQYF | TGCGCCAGCAGCTACGGGGTGAGCTCCTACGAGCAGTACTTC